This T cell receptor (beta chain) was sequenced in a study of identical twins. Overall study findings and caveats: Insertions ran lower in abundant cord blood beta clonotypes, though not in memory repertoires. Because invariant MAIT and iNKT cells could be present, zero-insertion analyses could be partly confounded.

The V and J ends lost 0 bases and 5 bases, in that order; junction bases with no gene match: 7. CDR3 length: 15 amino acids. Looked up from germline, CDR1 is SGDLS and CDR2 is YYNGEE. This clonotype was recorded a few times. Its antigen is undetermined. TCRdb ran MiXCR on the 5' RACE reads and lists one entry per CDR3 protein. The sample has around 570,000 distinct CDR3 sequences; nearly 10% are singletons. Another study also made use of these data, one on yellow fever vaccine responses in identical twins. In that study: Twins reportedly showed a vaccine T cell response that seemed partly convergent and partly personalized.

The sequence was collected from a woman younger than 35 in good health. Sequencing was carried out using PBMCs. The chain is built from TRBV9 and TRBJ2-5; 7 bases match TRBD2. DNA for the CDR3: TGTGCCAGCAGCGTAGGCCTAGCGGCGGGGGAGACCCAGTACTTC. Its translation: CASSVGLAAGETQYF.